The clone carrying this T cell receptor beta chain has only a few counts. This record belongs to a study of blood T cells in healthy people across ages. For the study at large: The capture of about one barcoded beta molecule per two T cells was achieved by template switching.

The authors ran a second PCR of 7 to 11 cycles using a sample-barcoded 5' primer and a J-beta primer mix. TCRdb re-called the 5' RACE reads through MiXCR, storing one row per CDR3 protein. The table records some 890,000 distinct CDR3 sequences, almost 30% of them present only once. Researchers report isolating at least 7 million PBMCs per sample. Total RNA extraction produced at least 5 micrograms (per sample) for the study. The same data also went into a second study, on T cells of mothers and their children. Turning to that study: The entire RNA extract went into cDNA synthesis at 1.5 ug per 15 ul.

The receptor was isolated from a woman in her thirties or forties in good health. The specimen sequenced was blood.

The CDR3 DNA reads TGTGCCAGCAGTGAAGCTCGGCAGAGATTGAACACTGAAGCTTTCTTT. It translates to CASSEARQRLNTEAFF. This sequence joins TRBV6-1 and TRBJ1-1; D unresolved. V shed 0 bases and J shed 0 bases, with 11 bases lying between them. Per the germline V gene, CDR1 is MNHNS and CDR2 is SASEGT. The CDR3 has 16 amino acids.